The TCR beta chain described here comes from a study of radiotherapy plus CTLA-4 blockade in lung cancer. Overall study results and limits: Subsequent to radiotherapy plus ipilimumab, tumor-derived TCR clones underwent expansion in blood. It was early blood T cell clone dynamics, with interferon-beta, that reportedly best predicted response.

The ends were cut back, 4 bases at V and 5 bases at J, with 17 bases in the middle. The CDR3 length is 14 residues. From germline, CDR1 is GTSNPN and CDR2 SVGIG (reference sequence). Concerning this clone: Its antigen is currently unknown.

Produced via immunoSEQ multiplex PCR; TCRdb's table is partial and in-frame only. The table lists some 41,000 clones, 65% to 75% of them singletons. J is TRBJ2-5 and V is TRBV30; D gene uncertain. This sample comprised peripheral blood, obtained from a patient treated with radiotherapy plus ipilimumab. This receptor was identified in a human donor with non-small cell lung cancer who had a partial response to radiotherapy plus ipilimumab. The CDR3 here is CAWTDTAELETQYF. The CDR3 DNA reads as TGTGCCTGGACCGACACCGCCGAGTTGGAGACCCAGTACTTC.